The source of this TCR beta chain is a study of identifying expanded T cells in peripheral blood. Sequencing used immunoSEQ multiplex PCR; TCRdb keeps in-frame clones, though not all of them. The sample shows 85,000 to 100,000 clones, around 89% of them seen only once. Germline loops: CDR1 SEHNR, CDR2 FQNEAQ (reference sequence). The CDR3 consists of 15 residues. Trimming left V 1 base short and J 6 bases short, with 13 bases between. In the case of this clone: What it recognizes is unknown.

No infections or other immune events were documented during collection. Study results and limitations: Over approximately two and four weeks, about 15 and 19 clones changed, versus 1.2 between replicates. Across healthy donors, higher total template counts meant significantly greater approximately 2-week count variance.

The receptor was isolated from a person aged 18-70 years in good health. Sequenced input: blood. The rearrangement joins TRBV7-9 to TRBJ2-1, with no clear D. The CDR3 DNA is TGTGCCAGCAGCTTAGTTTCAGCGAGTGGCAATGAGCAGTTCTTC. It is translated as CASSLVSASGNEQFF.